This TCR beta chain was found in a study of blood T cell repertoires in COVID-19. Study overall: The United States, Italy and Spain provided the acute and convalescent COVID-19 samples. From T cells, B-cell-depleted T cells, or PBMCs came the material, which was cDNA or gDNA.

Per the study methods: Reference gene primer amplification gave estimated nucleated cell counts. Sequencing used immunoSEQ multiplex PCR; TCRdb keeps in-frame clones, though not all of them. The DNA gave D and trimming, while V, J and clone size come from that table. The sample holds around 260,000 clones, approximately 88% seen once. Trimming left V 9 bases short and J 0 bases short, with 18 bases between. This CDR3 region has 17 residues. Germline loops: CDR1 LNHDA, CDR2 SQIVND (reference sequence). The rearrangement uses TRBV19 and TRBJ2-6; perhaps TRBD2 as D (6 bases). Input material: peripheral blood. The source of this sequence is a woman in her thirties or forties who had recovered from COVID-19. CDR3 sequence (DNA): TGTGCCAGCCGCCGACTAGGAACGGGCTCTGGGGCCAACGTCCTGACTTTC. It translates to CASRRLGTGSGANVLTF.